The 23 T cell receptor beta chains listed next were all sequenced from one sample in a study of shared clonotypes between healthy human individuals (TCRdb year 2020). Libraries came from the immunoSEQ multiplex PCR assay. In TCRdb, the immuneACCESS table is reduced to in-frame sequences with V and J assigned. These tables do not hold every clone; where another copy was compared, an unresolved V gene accounts for under half, and the others remain unexplained. Within this sample are hundreds of thousands of clones, with about 92% of them counted one time only. Of the sample, 24% falls within the top ten clones. For the CD8 naive samples, CD45RO-negative cells were positively selected for CCR7, yielding a CD45RA+CCR7+ population from which TemRA cells were excluded. The sequenced sample consisted of naive CD8+ T cells sorted from blood. According to the study, the label for this sample's cell subset or site signals: CD45RA+CCR7+. The receptors derive from a man aged 25-40 years in good health.

V and J are TRBV7-8 and TRBJ1-2, with TRBD1 as a possible D gene (6 bases). The V end was cut by 0 bases, the J end by 4 bases, with 12 bases between. This CDR3 contains 15 residues. Germline V lookup: CDR1 SGHVS, CDR2 FQNEAQ. The CDR3 nucleotides are TGTGCCAGCAGCTTAGCCGGCGGGGGGGCCTATGGCTACACCTTC. It is translated as CASSLAGGGAYGYTF.

This chain connects TRBV10-2 to TRBJ2-1; TRBD2 matches at 12 bases. V shed 5 bases and J 1 base; nucleotides not matched to a gene: 6. The CDR3 is made up of 17 amino acids. In germline, CDR1 is WSHSY, CDR2 SAAADI. The CDR3 is CASSNWTSGTSYNEQFF. The CDR3 DNA reads as TGCGCCAGCAGTAACTGGACTAGCGGGACTTCCTACAATGAGCAGTTCTTC.

For this clone: The same CDR3 can be traced to other DNA sequences in this sample. This chain connects TRBV6-5 to TRBJ2-2; a weak D match, TRBD1 (5 bases). The CDR3 spans 13 residues. Germline V gives CDR1 MNHEY, CDR2 SVGAGI. The V gene lost 2 bases and the J gene lost 6 bases, with 7 bases spanning the gap. The CDR3 DNA sequence: TGTGCCAGCAGTTACCAGGGTTCCGGGGAGCTGTTTTTT. This sequence encodes CASSYQGSGELFF.

The rearrangement links TRBV4-3 to TRBJ2-7; tentative D call: TRBD2 (5 bases). The CDR3 covers 18 residues. CDR1 is LGHNA, CDR2 YSLEER, per germline. Trimming took off 1 base at V and 3 bases at J, with 22 bases between the two ends. The CDR3 sequence: CASSQARLGGLEDYEQYF. Written as DNA, the CDR3 is TGCGCCAGCAGCCAAGCAAGATTGGGCGGATTGGAGGACTACGAGCAGTACTTC.

The chain employs TRBV6-1 and TRBJ2-7, with D hard to call. CDR1 is MNHNS and CDR2 is SASEGT in the germline V gene. CDR3 size: 12 residues. V was cut by 3 bases and J by 5 bases, with 8 bases left in between. The CDR3 DNA is TGTGCCAGCAGTGATTGGGTCCACGAGCAGTACTTC. Translating gives CASSDWVHEQYF.

This clone was detected only once. The genes are TRBV7-2 and TRBJ2-3; unclear D gene. V was cut by 5 bases and J by 2 bases, with 8 bases left in between. CDR3 length: 13 residues. Germline V gene data show CDR1 as SGHTA and CDR2 as FQGNSA. CDR3 sequence (DNA): TGTGCCAGCAGCCGTCCGGTCACAGATACGCAGTATTTT. Amino acid sequence: CASSRPVTDTQYF.

The V call is TRBV27, the J call TRBJ2-7; possible D gene TRBD1, 6 bases. In germline, CDR1 is MNHEY, CDR2 SMNVEV (reference sequence). The CDR3 spans 14 residues. Deletions cut 6 bases from V and 1 base from J, with 13 bases between. The CDR3 spells CASRQGLGSYEQYF. The CDR3 coding sequence is TGTGCCAGCAGGCAGGGGTTGGGTTCCTACGAGCAGTACTTC.

This chain connects TRBV5-4 to TRBJ2-7; D unresolved. Trimming removed 2 bases from V and 7 bases from J, with 7 bases in between. Germline CDR1 is SGHNT and CDR2 is YYREEE (reference sequence). The CDR3 covers 11 residues. CDR3 amino acids: CASSFLGEQYF. For the CDR3, the DNA is TGTGCCAGCAGCTTCCTAGGGGAGCAGTACTTC.

This clone was observed a handful of times. The V gene is TRBV28, the J gene TRBJ1-5; no clear D. The CDR3 extends over 15 amino acids. V was trimmed by 0 bases and J by 2 bases, leaving 8 bases between them. Looked up from germline, CDR1 is MDHEN and CDR2 is SYDVKM. For the CDR3, the DNA is TGTGCCAGCAGTTTATGGGGATCGGGCAATCAGCCCCAGCATTTT. Translated, it gives CASSLWGSGNQPQHF.

With respect to this clone: Additional DNA sequences in this sample encode the identical CDR3. This chain links TRBV6-5 with TRBJ2-1; 12 nucleotides line up with TRBD2. The CDR3 covers 15 residues. Germline CDR1 and CDR2: MNHEY and SVGAGI. V lost 4 bases, J lost 4 bases, and 2 bases stayed unmatched. The DNA of the CDR3 is TGTGCCAGCAGTTTACTAGCGGGAGGTTACAATGAGCAGTTCTTC. It encodes CASSLLAGGYNEQFF.

The chain has TRBV7-3 and TRBJ1-1, with 7 bases matching TRBD1. Unmatched junction bases numbered 4, after V lost 6 bases and J lost 3 bases. This CDR3 is built from 13 residues. Looked up from germline, CDR1 is SGHTA and CDR2 is FQGTGA. CDR3 amino acids: CASSDTGDTEAFF. CDR3 sequence (DNA): TGTGCCAGCAGTGATACAGGGGACACTGAAGCTTTCTTT.

The rearrangement uses TRBV6-5 and TRBJ2-3; TRBD2 matches 10 bases. Per the germline V gene, CDR1 is MNHEY and CDR2 is SVGAGI. The CDR3 extends over 15 amino acids. The CDR3 bases are TGTGCTTCCCAGGGCCTAGCGGGGGACACAGATACGCAGTATTTT. Its protein product is CASQGLAGDTDTQYF.

To note about this clone: Different DNA sequences within this sample yield the same CDR3. V is TRBV5-1 and J is TRBJ1-1, with D uncertain. Trimming took off 2 bases at V and 5 bases at J, with 10 bases between the two ends. Germline V gives CDR1 SGHRS, CDR2 YFSETQ. This CDR3 region has 13 residues. The CDR3: CASSLGQLTEAFF. The CDR3 bases are TGCGCCAGCAGCTTAGGGCAGTTGACTGAAGCTTTCTTT.

V usage is TRBV9 and J usage is TRBJ2-3; 9 bases match TRBD1. The trim removed 1 base at V and 5 bases at J, leaving 8 bases unmatched. Germline CDR1 SGDLS, CDR2 YYNGEE. There are 16 residues in the CDR3. Here the CDR3 reads CASSVTRDRVEDTQYF. The CDR3 coding sequence is TGTGCCAGCAGCGTAACCAGGGACAGGGTGGAAGATACGCAGTATTTT.

With regard to this clone: Other DNA sequences of this sample code for an identical CDR3. The chain couples TRBV27 to TRBJ2-7, with D possibly TRBD2 on 7 matching bases. In germline, CDR1 is MNHEY, CDR2 SMNVEV (reference sequence). The CDR3 has 13 amino acids. Trimming pared 3 bases from V and 6 bases from J, leaving 12 bases between. CDR3 in DNA: TGTGCCAGCAGTTTTAGGGGGGGCCGCGAGCAGTACTTC. The encoded protein is CASSFRGGREQYF.

Details on this clone: The identical CDR3 is also encoded by other nucleotide sequences in the sample. V is TRBV7-9 and J is TRBJ2-7, with TRBD2 identical over 12 bases. V was pared by 5 bases and J by 4 bases, with 3 bases of the junction left unmatched. The CDR3 runs 14 residues. Looked up from germline, CDR1 is SEHNR and CDR2 is FQNEAQ (reference sequence). The CDR3: CASSLTSGRYEQYF. The CDR3 DNA follows: TGTGCCAGCAGCCTTACTAGCGGGAGGTACGAGCAGTACTTC.

The genes are TRBV27 and TRBJ2-7; D uncertain. Trimming took 5 bases from V and 5 from J, leaving 10 bases between them. Per the germline V gene, CDR1 is MNHEY and CDR2 is SMNVEV (reference sequence). This CDR3 is 12 amino acids long. Here the CDR3 DNA reads TGTGCCAGCAGTCCAACACGACACGAGCAGTACTTC. The encoded protein is CASSPTRHEQYF.

The V and J genes are TRBV4-3 and TRBJ2-7; D is uncertain. Per germline, CDR1 LGHNA and CDR2 YSLEER. This CDR3 has 14 amino acids. V lost 4 bases and J 1 base, leaving 11 bases between the germline ends. In DNA, the CDR3 is TGCGCCAGCAGCCTCTCCACCACGTCCTACGAGCAGTACTTC. This encodes CASSLSTTSYEQYF.

The rearrangement joins TRBV4-1 to TRBJ2-7; TRBD2 agrees at 12 bases. Germline values: CDR1 MGHRA, CDR2 YSYEKL. With V trimmed by 0 bases and J by 7 bases, 10 bases remained unmatched. CDR3 length equals 17 residues. CDR3 loop: CASSQEGPSGRAGEQYF. The DNA of the CDR3 is TGCGCCAGCAGCCAAGAGGGGCCTAGCGGGAGGGCCGGGGAGCAGTACTTC.

The chain joins TRBV27 to TRBJ2-1, with 14 positions matching TRBD2. Germline V gene sequence: CDR1 MNHEY, CDR2 SMNVEV (reference sequence). V shed 6 bases, J shed 3 bases, and the junction held 4 bases outside the gene matches. The CDR3 covers 16 residues. This chain's CDR3 is CASSTGLAGGYNEQFF. The CDR3 bases are TGTGCCAGCAGCACAGGACTAGCGGGAGGCTACAATGAGCAGTTCTTC.

Only one count was recorded for this clone. The chain combines TRBV5-1 with TRBJ2-3, with 8 positions matching TRBD2. The CDR3 runs 16 residues. Trimming cost V 3 bases and J 0 bases; bases outside gene matches: 6. Germline values: CDR1 SGHRS, CDR2 YFSETQ. CDR3 sequence reads: CASSSSGGSSTDTQYF. The CDR3 DNA sequence: TGCGCCAGCAGCTCCTCGGGGGGGTCAAGCACAGATACGCAGTATTTT.

This clone was seen only a few times. This chain joins TRBV7-3 and TRBJ1-1, with TRBD1 as a possible D gene (5 bases). Trimming removed 2 bases at V and 3 bases at J, with 7 bases between. CDR3 size: 13 residues. Per the germline V gene, CDR1 is SGHTA and CDR2 is FQGTGA. The DNA for the CDR3 is TGTGCCAGCAGCTTAGGGGGGGACACTGAAGCTTTCTTT. Amino acid sequence: CASSLGGDTEAFF.

This clone was detected only once. This chain joins TRBV7-9 and TRBJ2-7, with 7 nucleotides matching TRBD1. V was pared by 0 bases and J by 3 bases, with 5 bases of the junction left unmatched. The CDR3 is made up of 15 amino acids. Germline V gene sequence: CDR1 SEHNR, CDR2 FQNEAQ (reference sequence). CDR3 in DNA: TGTGCCAGCAGCTTAGCCCTGGACAGGATCTACGAGCAGTACTTC. Protein sequence: CASSLALDRIYEQYF. Combining the CDR3 with reference TRBV7-9 and TRBJ2-7 gives the whole variable domain DTGVSQNPRHKITKRGQNVTFRCDPISEHNRLYWYRQTLGQGPEFLTYFQNEAQLEKSRLLSDRFSAERPKGSFSTLEIQRTEQGDSAMYLCASSLALDRIYEQYFGPGTRLTVT.